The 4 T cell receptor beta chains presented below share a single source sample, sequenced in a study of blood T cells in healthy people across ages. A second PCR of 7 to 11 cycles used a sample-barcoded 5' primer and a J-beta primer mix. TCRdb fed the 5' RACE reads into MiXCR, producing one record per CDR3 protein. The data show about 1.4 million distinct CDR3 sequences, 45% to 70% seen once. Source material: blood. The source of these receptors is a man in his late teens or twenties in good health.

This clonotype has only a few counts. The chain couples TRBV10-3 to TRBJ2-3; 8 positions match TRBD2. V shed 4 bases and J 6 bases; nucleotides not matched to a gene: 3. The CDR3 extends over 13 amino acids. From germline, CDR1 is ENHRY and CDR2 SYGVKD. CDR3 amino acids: CAISARLADTQYF. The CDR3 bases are TGTGCCATCAGTGCCCGACTAGCGGATACGCAGTATTTT.

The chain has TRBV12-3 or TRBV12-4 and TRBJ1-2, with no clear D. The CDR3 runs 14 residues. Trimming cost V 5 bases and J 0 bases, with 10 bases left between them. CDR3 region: CASSVPEPNYGYTF. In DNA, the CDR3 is TGTGCCAGCAGTGTGCCTGAACCTAACTATGGCTACACCTTC.

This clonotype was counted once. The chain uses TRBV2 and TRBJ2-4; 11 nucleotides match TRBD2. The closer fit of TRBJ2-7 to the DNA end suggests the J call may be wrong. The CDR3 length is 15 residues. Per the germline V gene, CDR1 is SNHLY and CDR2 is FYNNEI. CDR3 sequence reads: CASSPLAGGDDEQYF. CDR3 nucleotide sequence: TGTGCCAGCAGCCCCCTAGCGGGAGGCGACGACGAGCAGTACTTC.

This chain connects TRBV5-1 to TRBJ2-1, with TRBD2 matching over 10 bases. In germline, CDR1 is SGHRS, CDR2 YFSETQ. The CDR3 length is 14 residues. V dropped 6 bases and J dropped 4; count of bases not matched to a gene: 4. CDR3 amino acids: CASTSGGGYNEQFF. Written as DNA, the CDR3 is TGCGCCAGCACCAGCGGGGGGGGTTACAATGAGCAGTTCTTC.